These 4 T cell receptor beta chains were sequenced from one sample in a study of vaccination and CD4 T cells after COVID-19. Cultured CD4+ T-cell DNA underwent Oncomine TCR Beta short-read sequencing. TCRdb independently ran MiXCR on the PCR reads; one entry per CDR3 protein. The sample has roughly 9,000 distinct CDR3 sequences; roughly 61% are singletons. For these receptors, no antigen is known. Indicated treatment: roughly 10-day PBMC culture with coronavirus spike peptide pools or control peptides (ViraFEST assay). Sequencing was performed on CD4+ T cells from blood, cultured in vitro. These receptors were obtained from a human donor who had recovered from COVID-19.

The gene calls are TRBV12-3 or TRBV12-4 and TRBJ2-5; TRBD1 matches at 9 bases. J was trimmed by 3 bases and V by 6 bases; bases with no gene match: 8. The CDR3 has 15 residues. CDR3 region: CASSRDRVGKETQYF. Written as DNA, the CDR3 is TGTGCCAGCAGCCGGGACAGGGTTGGGAAAGAGACCCAGTACTTC.

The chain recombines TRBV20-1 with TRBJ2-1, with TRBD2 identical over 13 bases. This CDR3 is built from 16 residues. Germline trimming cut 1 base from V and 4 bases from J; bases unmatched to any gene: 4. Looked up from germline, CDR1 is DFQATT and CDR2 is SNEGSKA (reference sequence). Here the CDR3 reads CSARAGTSGEYNEQFF. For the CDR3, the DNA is TGCAGTGCTAGAGCCGGGACTAGCGGGGAGTACAATGAGCAGTTCTTC.

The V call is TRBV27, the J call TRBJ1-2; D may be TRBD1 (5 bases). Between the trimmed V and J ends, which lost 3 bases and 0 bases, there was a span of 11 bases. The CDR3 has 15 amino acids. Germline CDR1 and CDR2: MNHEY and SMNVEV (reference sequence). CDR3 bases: TGTGCCAGCAGTTTGTCAGGGACTACTAACTATGGCTACACCTTC. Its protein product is CASSLSGTTNYGYTF.

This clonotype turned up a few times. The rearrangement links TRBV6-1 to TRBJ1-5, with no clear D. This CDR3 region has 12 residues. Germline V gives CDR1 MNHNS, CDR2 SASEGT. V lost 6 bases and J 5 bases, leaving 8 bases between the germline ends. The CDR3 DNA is TGTGCCAGCAGAGCCCCCCATCAGCCCCAGCATTTT. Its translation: CASRAPHQPQHF.